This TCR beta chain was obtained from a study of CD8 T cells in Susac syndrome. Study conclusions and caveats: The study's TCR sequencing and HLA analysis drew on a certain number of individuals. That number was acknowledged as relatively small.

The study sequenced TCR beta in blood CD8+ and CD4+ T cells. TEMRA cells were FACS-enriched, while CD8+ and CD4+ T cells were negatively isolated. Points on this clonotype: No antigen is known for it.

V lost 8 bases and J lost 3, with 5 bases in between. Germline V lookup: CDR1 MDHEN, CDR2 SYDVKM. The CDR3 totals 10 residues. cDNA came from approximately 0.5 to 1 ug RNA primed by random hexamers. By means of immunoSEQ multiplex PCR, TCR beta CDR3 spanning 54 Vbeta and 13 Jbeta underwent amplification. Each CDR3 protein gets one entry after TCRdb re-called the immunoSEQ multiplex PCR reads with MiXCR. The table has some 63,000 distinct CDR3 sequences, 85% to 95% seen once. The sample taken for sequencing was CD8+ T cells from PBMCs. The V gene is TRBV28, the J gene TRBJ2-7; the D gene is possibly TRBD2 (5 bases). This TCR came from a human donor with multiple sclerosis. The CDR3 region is CASGSYEQYF. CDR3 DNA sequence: TGTGCCAGCGGGAGCTACGAGCAGTACTTC. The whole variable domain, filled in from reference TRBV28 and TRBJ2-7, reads DVKVTQSSRYLVKRTGEKVFLECVQDMDHENMFWYRQDPGLGLRLIYFSYDVKMKEKGDIPEGYSVSREKKERFSLILESASTNQTSMYLCASGSYEQYFGPGTRLTVT.